This passage covers 23 T cell receptor beta chains from one sample sequenced in a study of T-cell memory formation after mild COVID-19. TCRdb redid the calling of the 5' RACE reads with MiXCR, one entry per CDR3 protein. The table has about 360,000 distinct CDR3 sequences, 10% to 15% seen once. The material sequenced was PBMCs or a T cell subset sorted from them (not recorded which). These receptors came from a man aged 18 to 35 who had mild COVID-19 (a few samples of this study predate the infection). Cell type and time point are not known.

This clonotype was recorded at least ten times. The chain links TRBV5-1 to TRBJ1-5; no clear D. The germline CDR1 and CDR2 sequences are SGHRS and YFSETQ. V was shortened by 4 bases and J by 3 bases, with 11 bases between the two germline ends. The CDR3 runs 14 residues. CDR3 residues: CASSLDPANQPQHF. DNA of the CDR3: TGCGCCAGCAGCCTAGACCCGGCCAATCAGCCCCAGCATTTT.

This clonotype was counted at least ten times. The chain is built from TRBV6-5 and TRBJ2-5; 8 bases align to TRBD1. The ends lost 6 bases at V and 2 bases at J; junction bases unmatched: 2. This CDR3 spans 13 amino acids. Germline CDR1 and CDR2: MNHEY and SVGAGI. The CDR3 loop is CASRRTGQETQYF. Here the CDR3 DNA reads TGTGCCAGCAGACGGACAGGGCAAGAGACCCAGTACTTC.

Only a few counts were recorded for this clonotype. The CDR3 DNA sequence: TGCGCCAGCAGCTTGGCTACTCCGGCCAACGAGCAGTACTTC. Translated, it gives CASSLATPANEQYF. J is TRBJ2-7 and V is TRBV5-1; D call uncertain. CDR1 is SGHRS and CDR2 is YFSETQ in the germline V gene. The V end lost 0 bases, the J end lost 5 bases, and 12 bases lay between the germline ends. CDR3 size: 14 residues.

This chain links TRBV11-2 with TRBJ2-1; 9 bases are a match to TRBD1. Germline V lookup: CDR1 SGHAT, CDR2 FQNNGV. The CDR3 totals 17 residues. The J segment lost 4 bases and the V segment lost 6 bases, leaving 13 bases of the junction unmatched. The CDR3 sequence is CASRQDRGRIFYNEQFF. In DNA form, the CDR3 reads TGTGCCAGCAGACAAGACAGGGGGAGGATATTTTACAATGAGCAGTTCTTC.

This clonotype has more than one count but fewer than ten. This chain links TRBV6-2 or TRBV6-3 with TRBJ1-4; D is unclear. This CDR3 region has 13 residues. The germline gives CDR1 MNHEY, CDR2 SVGEGT. V lost 7 bases and J lost 8, with 14 bases in between. Here the CDR3 reads CASNEVGEEKLFF. CDR3 bases: TGTGCCAGCAATGAAGTGGGTGAGGAAAAACTGTTTTTT.

The chain carries TRBV18 and TRBJ2-5; D gene ambiguous. Germline V gene data show CDR1 as KGHSH and CDR2 as LQKENI. CDR3 length: 14 residues. With 2 bases removed from V and 0 bases from J, the gap between germline ends came to 7 bases. In DNA form, the CDR3 reads TGTGCCAGCTCACCAGACACGGACCAAGAGACCCAGTACTTC. Encoded protein: CASSPDTDQETQYF. The variable domain in full, completed from reference TRBV18 and TRBJ2-5, reads NAGVMQNPRHLVRRRGQEARLRCSPMKGHSHVYWYRQLPEEGLKFMVYLQKENIIDESGMPKERFSAEFPKEGPSILRIQQVVRGDSAAYFCASSPDTDQETQYFGPGTRLLVL.

At least ten counts were recorded for this clonotype. The gene calls are TRBV29-1 and TRBJ2-2; no firm D call. Trimming cost V 1 base and J 4 bases, with 4 bases left between them. There are 12 residues in the CDR3. Germline CDR1 reads SQVTM; CDR2 reads ANQGSEA. The DNA for the CDR3 is TGCAGCGTTGAAGGGGGCACCGGGGAGCTGTTTTTT. This codes for CSVEGGTGELFF.

DNA for the CDR3: TGTGCCAGTAGTGGTAACCGGGACAGCTCCTACGAGCAGTACTTC. Translation gives CASSGNRDSSYEQYF. The chain has TRBV19 and TRBJ2-7; 7 bases map to TRBD1. CDR1 LNHDA and CDR2 SQIVND come from the germline V gene (reference sequence). The CDR3 loop spans 15 amino acids. Trimming at V came to 5 bases and at J to 0 bases, leaving 7 bases not matched to a gene. Combining the CDR3 with reference TRBV19 and TRBJ2-7 gives the whole variable domain DGGITQSPKYLFRKEGQNVTLSCEQNLNHDAMYWYRQDPGQGLRLIYYSQIVNDFQKGDIAEGYSVSREKKESFPLTVTSAQKNPTAFYLCASSGNRDSSYEQYFGPGTRLTVT.

V is TRBV6-5 and J is TRBJ1-2; D call uncertain. Germline-derived CDR1 and CDR2 are MNHEY and SVGAGI. CDR3 length equals 16 residues. The V and J ends lost 1 base and 3 bases respectively, with 15 bases between them. This CDR3 reads CASSYWVGGYDYGYTF. DNA of the CDR3: TGTGCCAGCAGTTACTGGGTCGGAGGGTACGACTATGGCTACACCTTC.

J is TRBJ2-3 and V is TRBV3-1; D is unclear. Trimming took 0 bases from V and 4 from J, leaving 2 bases between them. The CDR3 length is 12 residues. CDR1 is LGHDT, CDR2 YNNKEL, per germline (reference sequence). The CDR3 nucleotides read TGTGCCAGCAGCCAAGAACCAGATACGCAGTATTTT. This codes for CASSQEPDTQYF.

This clonotype was counted between two and nine times. The chain has TRBV20-1 and TRBJ1-5; the D is unclear. The CDR3 is 12 amino acids. The V gene lost 6 bases and the J gene lost 0 bases, with 6 bases spanning the gap. The germline V gene encodes CDR1 DFQATT and CDR2 SNEGSKA (reference sequence). The CDR3 nucleotides are TGCAGTGCGGAGCATAGCAATCAGCCCCAGCATTTT. Its protein is CSAEHSNQPQHF.

V usage is TRBV19 and J usage is TRBJ2-5; D is possibly TRBD2 (6 bases). V dropped 7 bases and J dropped 4 bases, with 16 bases sitting between them. Looked up from germline, CDR1 is LNHDA and CDR2 is SQIVND (reference sequence). The CDR3 contains 14 residues. As DNA, the CDR3 is TGTGCCAGTAATCCTTCGGGGGTCGGAGAGACCCAGTACTTC. It specifies CASNPSGVGETQYF. Together with reference TRBV19 and TRBJ2-5, the CDR3 gives the full variable domain: DGGITQSPKYLFRKEGQNVTLSCEQNLNHDAMYWYRQDPGQGLRLIYYSQIVNDFQKGDIAEGYSVSREKKESFPLTVTSAQKNPTAFYLCASNPSGVGETQYFGPGTRLLVL.

This clonotype was counted between two and nine times. The chain carries TRBV10-3 and TRBJ2-3, with unresolved D. Germline V lookup: CDR1 ENHRY, CDR2 SYGVKD. Trimming stripped 7 bases from V and 3 bases from J, with 5 bases between. The CDR3 extends over 11 amino acids. The CDR3 DNA follows: TGTGCCATCATGGCTACAGATACGCAGTATTTT. Protein sequence: CAIMATDTQYF.

The V and J genes are TRBV20-1 and TRBJ2-5; TRBD2 aligns across 7 bases. The CDR3 runs to 14 residues. Germline lookup yields CDR1 DFQATT and CDR2 SNEGSKA (reference sequence). J lost 5 bases, V lost 6 bases, and 12 bases had no gene match. The CDR3 DNA follows: TGCAGTGCGAGGATACCGGGGGGTCTGGAGACCCAGTACTTC. Translated, it gives CSARIPGGLETQYF.

The chain links TRBV5-6 to TRBJ2-5; TRBD2 matches 7 bases. V shed 4 bases, J shed 1 base, and the junction held 10 bases outside the gene matches. This CDR3 is built from 16 residues. Germline V gene lookup returns CDR1 SGHDT and CDR2 YYEEEE. The CDR3 is CASSESSGPFQETQYF. The CDR3 DNA reads as TGTGCCAGCAGCGAATCTAGCGGACCGTTCCAAGAGACCCAGTACTTC.

This clonotype was seen more than once but under ten times. This chain links TRBV10-3 with TRBJ1-2; possible D gene TRBD1, 5 bases. This CDR3 is 13 amino acids long. V lost 7 bases and J 4 bases, leaving 13 bases between the germline ends. Germline CDR1 and CDR2: ENHRY and SYGVKD. The CDR3 here is CAINPGLRYGYTF. The DNA of the CDR3 is TGTGCCATCAACCCGGGACTGCGCTATGGCTACACCTTC.

This clonotype has more than one count but fewer than ten. CDR3 nucleotide sequence: TGTGCCAGCAGCGACCTAGGGGGGATTTACAATGAGCAGTTCTTC. Protein product: CASSDLGGIYNEQFF. The J gene is TRBJ2-1, the V gene TRBV11-3; D is tentatively TRBD1 or TRBD2 (6 bases each). Germline assignment: CDR1 SGHNT and CDR2 YENEEA. This CDR3 spans 15 amino acids. Trimming took 5 bases from V and 4 from J, leaving 15 bases between them.

This clonotype was detected only once. The chain uses TRBV7-2 and TRBJ2-5; 7 bases line up with TRBD2. Germline V gene data show CDR1 as SGHTA and CDR2 as FQGNSA. Trimming at V came to 3 bases and at J to 3 bases, leaving 7 bases not matched to a gene. This CDR3 region has 15 residues. The CDR3 loop is CASSFYGGKEETQYF. CDR3 in DNA: TGTGCCAGCAGCTTCTACGGGGGGAAAGAAGAGACCCAGTACTTC.

This clonotype was seen only a few times. The CDR3 region is CASSLTGDTGELFF. DNA for the CDR3: TGTGCCAGCAGTTTAACGGGGGACACCGGGGAGCTGTTTTTT. The chain recombines TRBV27 with TRBJ2-2, with D possibly matching TRBD2 (6 bases). The CDR3 spans 14 residues. The V end was cut by 2 bases, the J end by 3 bases, with 7 bases between. Germline V CDR1 and CDR2: MNHEY, SMNVEV (reference sequence).

This clonotype was found many times. This rearrangement joins TRBV20-1 to TRBJ1-2; a weak D match, TRBD1 (6 bases). CDR3 length: 13 amino acids. V was pared by 8 bases and J by 4 bases, with 17 bases between. Germline V gene data show CDR1 as DFQATT and CDR2 as SNEGSKA (reference sequence). This CDR3 reads CSTLRQAPYGYTF. DNA of the CDR3: TGCAGTACTTTACGACAGGCGCCCTATGGCTACACCTTC.

The V call is TRBV27, the J call TRBJ2-7; 10 nucleotides align to TRBD1. Germline trimming cut 6 bases from V and 3 bases from J; bases unmatched to any gene: 8. The CDR3 is 15 residues long. Germline assignment: CDR1 MNHEY and CDR2 SMNVEV (reference sequence). The CDR3 sequence is CASSPGTGVYYEQYF. As DNA, the CDR3 is TGTGCCAGCAGCCCAGGGACAGGGGTTTACTACGAGCAGTACTTC.

This clonotype was seen a few times. The V call is TRBV12-3 or TRBV12-4, the J call TRBJ2-1, with 7 bases aligning to TRBD2. V lost 3 bases, J lost 4 bases, and 6 bases stayed unmatched. CDR3 length: 15 residues. The CDR3 here is CASSLDQRGYNEQFF. The CDR3 DNA sequence: TGTGCCAGCAGTTTGGACCAGCGGGGTTACAATGAGCAGTTCTTC.

This clonotype was detected only a few times. Germline and junction disagree at one end, which may indicate a read error. The CDR3 here is CRASMPSGGRETQYF. The CDR3 DNA reads TGCAGAGCTAGTATGCCTAGCGGGGGGAGGGAGACCCAGTACTTC. The chain links TRBV20-1 to TRBJ2-5; TRBD2 aligns across 11 bases. The CDR3 has 15 residues. The germline CDR1 and CDR2 sequences are DFQATT and SNEGSKA (reference sequence).